This T cell receptor beta chain is drawn from a study of response to subunit inactivated influenza vaccine. Study outcomes and limitations: It was suggested by the authors that few new T cells are recruited by each seasonal influenza vaccination.

This clonotype was picked up many times. Its antigen remains unidentified. The CDR3 has 13 amino acids. CDR1 SNHLY and CDR2 FYNNEI come from the germline V gene. J was trimmed by 5 bases and V by 8 bases; bases with no gene match: 8. Using its own MiXCR run on the RT-PCR reads, TCRdb lists one record per CDR3 protein. Of 500,000 to 700,000 distinct CDR3 sequences listed, under 25% are singletons. This sample also appeared in a second study, on T cells expressing NK-cell markers. As reported in that work: A 5'RACE template switching approach incorporating UMIs was used to make TCR beta cDNA. Sorted CD3+CD56-NKG2C+, CD3+CD56+NKG2C- and CD3+CD56+NKG2C+ T cells were the source of the TCR beta repertoires. The sequencing cohort of eight donors included seven HCMV-seropositive individuals and one seronegative individual. An anti-gamma-delta TCR antibody restricted sorting to alpha-beta TCR T cells in several experiments.

The sequences come from CD4+ T cells sorted from PBMCs, collected approximately 12 days after vaccination. The J gene is TRBJ2-5, the V gene TRBV2, with 7 bases that match TRBD2. The clonotype originates from a man between 50 and 59 years old who received an inactivated influenza vaccine. CDR3 sequence reads: CASGPTSLETQYF. DNA of the CDR3: TGTGCCAGCGGCCCGACTAGCTTGGAGACCCAGTACTTC.